Listed here are 12 T cell receptor beta chains from one sample, sequenced in a study of T cell clones after liver transplantation. Method: immunoSEQ multiplex PCR; TCRdb's copy keeps in-frame clones and lacks some. The data contain about 47,000 clones, approximately 87% of them singletons. This sample comprised CD8+ T cells from blood, obtained 12 months after liver transplant. Receptors originate from a human patient who received a liver transplant. Certain T cells may be donor cells from the graft.

This clone is classed as medium-sized. The CDR3 protein is CASSLSSIEANVLTF. As DNA, the CDR3 is TGTGCCAGCAGTTTATCGTCCATCGAGGCCAACGTCCTGACTTTC. This chain connects TRBV28 to TRBJ2-6; no clear D gene. V was trimmed by 1 base and J by 6 bases, leaving 10 bases between them. The length of the CDR3 is 15 residues. Germline V CDR1 and CDR2: MDHEN, SYDVKM.

The gene calls are TRBV27 and TRBJ2-4; D is possibly TRBD2 (6 bases). CDR1 MNHEY and CDR2 SMNVEV come from the germline V gene (reference sequence). V dropped 2 bases and J dropped 9 bases, with 20 bases sitting between them. The CDR3 covers 16 residues. The CDR3 region has the DNA TGTGCCAGCAGTTTAGGAGGGTCCACAGCCTCGGGCATTCAGTACTTC. Amino acids: CASSLGGSTASGIQYF.

The rearrangement uses TRBV10-2 and TRBJ1-2; D is uncertain. CDR1 WSHSY and CDR2 SAAADI come from the germline V gene. Trimming removed 0 bases at V and 6 bases at J, with 14 bases between. The CDR3 has 15 residues. The CDR3 sequence: CASSESRAQRDGYTF. CDR3 in DNA: TGCGCCAGCAGTGAGTCGAGAGCCCAGAGGGATGGCTACACCTTC.

This clone is a singleton in its sample. The chain uses TRBV7-2 and TRBJ2-1, with 10 bases fitting TRBD2. The germline V gene has CDR1 SGHTA and CDR2 FQGNSA. This CDR3 is 14 amino acids long. J lost 6 bases, V lost 4 bases, and 3 bases had no gene match. The CDR3 DNA follows: TGTGCCAGCAGCTGGTTAGCGGGGGGCAATGAGCAGTTCTTC. This codes for CASSWLAGGNEQFF.

The gene calls are TRBV9 and TRBJ1-1, with D unresolved. The CDR3 has 14 amino acids. Germline V gives CDR1 SGDLS, CDR2 YYNGEE. V was pared by 0 bases and J by 0 bases, with 6 bases between. The CDR3 loop reads CASSVDGVNTEAFF. The CDR3, as DNA: TGTGCCAGCAGCGTAGATGGGGTGAACACTGAAGCTTTCTTT.

The chain combines TRBV7-6 with TRBJ2-3, with TRBD2 matching over 8 bases. Germline V lookup: CDR1 SGHVS, CDR2 FNYEAQ. The junction had 6 bases not matched to a gene; V was cut back by 2 bases and J by 5 bases. The CDR3 consists of 15 residues. The CDR3 loop is CASSLWGLVEDTQYF. The CDR3 DNA reads TGTGCCAGCAGCTTATGGGGACTAGTTGAAGATACGCAGTATTTT.

The V call is TRBV6-1, the J call TRBJ1-1; weak D call: TRBD1 (5 bases). Per the germline V gene, CDR1 is MNHNS and CDR2 is SASEGT. The length of the CDR3 is 15 residues. V lost 0 bases and J 0 bases, leaving 8 bases between the germline ends. The CDR3 loop is CASSEAPGLNTEAFF. CDR3 nucleotides: TGTGCCAGCAGTGAAGCCCCAGGGCTGAACACTGAAGCTTTCTTT.

The rearrangement joins TRBV28 to TRBJ1-4; D gene unclear. Trimming left V 1 base short and J 3 bases short, with 15 bases between. This CDR3 is built from 17 residues. The germline V gene encodes CDR1 MDHEN and CDR2 SYDVKM. CDR3 residues: CASSLSRVDLSNEKLFF. The CDR3 DNA is TGTGCCAGCAGTTTATCAAGGGTCGATCTATCTAATGAAAAACTGTTTTTT.

In its sample, this clone was seen once. The chain combines TRBV25-1 with TRBJ2-1; TRBD1 might be the D (5 bases). This CDR3 has 13 residues. Germline CDR1 is MGHDK and CDR2 is SYGVNS. V lost 4 bases and J lost 4, with 8 bases in between. As DNA, the CDR3 is TGTGCCAGCAGTGTACAGGATTACAATGAGCAGTTCTTC. This codes for CASSVQDYNEQFF.

This clone was observed once. This chain joins TRBV2 and TRBJ1-2, with a possible D match to TRBD1 (5 bases). This CDR3 has 11 residues. Trimming took off 3 bases at V and 8 bases at J, with 7 bases between the two ends. Germline V lookup: CDR1 SNHLY, CDR2 FYNNEI. The CDR3 DNA follows: TGTGCCAGCAGTGATCGGACAGGCTACACCTTC. Amino acid sequence: CASSDRTGYTF.

V usage is TRBV28 and J usage is TRBJ2-7; 10 positions match TRBD2. Germline assignment: CDR1 MDHEN and CDR2 SYDVKM. Trimming took 6 bases from V and 2 from J; bases not matched to a gene: 7. This CDR3 comprises 15 residues. This chain's CDR3 is CASRAVGLAAYEQYF. CDR3 DNA: TGTGCCAGCAGGGCCGTCGGACTAGCGGCCTACGAGCAGTACTTC.

In its sample, this clone was seen once. The J gene is TRBJ1-1, the V gene TRBV28, with D uncertain. The CDR3 consists of 11 residues. Germline-derived CDR1 and CDR2 are MDHEN and SYDVKM. With 3 bases removed from V and 4 bases from J, the gap between germline ends came to 3 bases. The CDR3 spells CASSFITEAFF. CDR3 bases: TGTGCCAGCAGTTTCATCACTGAAGCTTTCTTT. The entire variable domain, with the rest obtained from reference TRBV28 and TRBJ1-1, is as follows: DVKVTQSSRYLVKRTGEKVFLECVQDMDHENMFWYRQDPGLGLRLIYFSYDVKMKEKGDIPEGYSVSREKKERFSLILESASTNQTSMYLCASSFITEAFFGQGTRLTVV.